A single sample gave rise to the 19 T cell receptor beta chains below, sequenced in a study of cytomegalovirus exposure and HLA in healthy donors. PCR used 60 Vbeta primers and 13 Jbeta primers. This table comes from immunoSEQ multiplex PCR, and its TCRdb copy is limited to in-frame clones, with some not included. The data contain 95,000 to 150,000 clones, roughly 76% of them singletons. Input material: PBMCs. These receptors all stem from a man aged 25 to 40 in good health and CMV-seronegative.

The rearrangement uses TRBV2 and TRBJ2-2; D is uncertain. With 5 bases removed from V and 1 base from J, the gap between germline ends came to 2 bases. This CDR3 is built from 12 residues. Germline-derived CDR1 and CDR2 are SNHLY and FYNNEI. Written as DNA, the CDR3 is TGTGCCAGCAGTCGGAACACCGGGGAGCTGTTTTTT. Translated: CASSRNTGELFF.

In nucleotides, the CDR3 is TGTGCCAGCAGCCCTGGGGGGGGGAAAGATACGCAGTATTTT. Translated: CASSPGGGKDTQYF. The rearrangement uses TRBV7-2 and TRBJ2-3; 7 positions agree with TRBD2. The CDR3 spans 14 residues. The trim removed 5 bases at V and 5 bases at J, leaving 7 bases unmatched. CDR1 and CDR2 (germline): SGHTA, FQGNSA.

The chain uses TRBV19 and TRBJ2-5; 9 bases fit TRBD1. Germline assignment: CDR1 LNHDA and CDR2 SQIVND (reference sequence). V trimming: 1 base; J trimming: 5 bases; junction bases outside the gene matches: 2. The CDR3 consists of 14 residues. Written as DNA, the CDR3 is TGTGCCAGTAGTATAGGACAGGGGGAGGAGACCCAGTACTTC. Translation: CASSIGQGEETQYF.

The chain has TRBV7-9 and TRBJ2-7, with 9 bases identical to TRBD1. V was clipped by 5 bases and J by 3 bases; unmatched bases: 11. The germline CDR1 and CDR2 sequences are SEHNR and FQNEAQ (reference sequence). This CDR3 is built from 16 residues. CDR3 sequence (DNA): TGTGCCAGCAGCCTCTCCGGGACAGGGCGTCTCTACGAGCAGTACTTC. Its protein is CASSLSGTGRLYEQYF.

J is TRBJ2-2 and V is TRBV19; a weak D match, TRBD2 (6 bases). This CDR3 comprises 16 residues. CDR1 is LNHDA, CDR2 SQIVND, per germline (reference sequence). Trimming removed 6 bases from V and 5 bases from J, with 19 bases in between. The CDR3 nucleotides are TGTGCCAGTAGCCCGGGGTTAGCCGCGGGGACCGGGGAGCTGTTTTTT. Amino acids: CASSPGLAAGTGELFF. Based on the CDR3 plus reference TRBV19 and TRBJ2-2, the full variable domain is DGGITQSPKYLFRKEGQNVTLSCEQNLNHDAMYWYRQDPGQGLRLIYYSQIVNDFQKGDIAEGYSVSREKKESFPLTVTSAQKNPTAFYLCASSPGLAAGTGELFFGEGSRLTVL.

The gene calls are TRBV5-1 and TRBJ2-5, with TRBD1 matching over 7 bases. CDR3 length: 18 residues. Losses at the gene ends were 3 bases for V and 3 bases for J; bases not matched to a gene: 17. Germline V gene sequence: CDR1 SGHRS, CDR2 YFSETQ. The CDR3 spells CASSWMRTGLGSEETQYF. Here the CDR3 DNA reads TGCGCCAGCAGCTGGATGCGGACAGGCCTAGGTTCCGAAGAGACCCAGTACTTC.

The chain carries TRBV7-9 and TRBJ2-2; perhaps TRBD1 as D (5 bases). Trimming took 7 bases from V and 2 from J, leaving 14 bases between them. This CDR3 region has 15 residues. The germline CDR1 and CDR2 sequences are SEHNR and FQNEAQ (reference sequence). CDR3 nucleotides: TGTGCCAGCACTTCACAGGTTCCTAACACCGGGGAGCTGTTTTTT. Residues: CASTSQVPNTGELFF.

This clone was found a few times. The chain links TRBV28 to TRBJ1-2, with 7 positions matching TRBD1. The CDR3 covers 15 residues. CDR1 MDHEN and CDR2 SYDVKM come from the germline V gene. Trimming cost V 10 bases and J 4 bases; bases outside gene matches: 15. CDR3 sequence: CAIRPGTVGFYGYTF. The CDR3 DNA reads TGTGCCATCCGACCGGGGACAGTGGGCTTCTATGGCTACACCTTC.

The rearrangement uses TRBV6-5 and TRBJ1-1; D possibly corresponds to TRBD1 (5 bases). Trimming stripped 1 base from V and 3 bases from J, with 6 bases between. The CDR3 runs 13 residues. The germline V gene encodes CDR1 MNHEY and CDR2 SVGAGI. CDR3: CASSYFRDTEAFF. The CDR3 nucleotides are TGTGCCAGCAGTTACTTCAGGGACACTGAAGCTTTCTTT.

CDR3 DNA sequence: TGTGCCAGCAGCGTAGCAGGGGTCACCTACGAGCAGTACTTC. Translation: CASSVAGVTYEQYF. The chain uses TRBV9 and TRBJ2-7, with a weak D call TRBD1 (6 bases). Germline CDR1 is SGDLS and CDR2 is YYNGEE. The CDR3 length is 14 residues. Deletions cut 0 bases from V and 2 bases from J, with 9 bases between.

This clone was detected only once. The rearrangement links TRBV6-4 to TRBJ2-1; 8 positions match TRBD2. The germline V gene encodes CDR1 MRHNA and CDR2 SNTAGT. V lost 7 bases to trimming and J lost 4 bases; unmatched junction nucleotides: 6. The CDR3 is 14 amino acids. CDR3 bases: TGTGCCAGCAAGATCGCGGGGGGATACAATGAGCAGTTCTTC. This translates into CASKIAGGYNEQFF.

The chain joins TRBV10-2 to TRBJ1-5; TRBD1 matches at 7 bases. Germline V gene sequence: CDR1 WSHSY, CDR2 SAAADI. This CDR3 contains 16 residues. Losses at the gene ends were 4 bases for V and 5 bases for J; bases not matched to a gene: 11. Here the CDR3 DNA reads TGCGCCAGCAGTGGGGTGGACAGGTGGCGGGATCAGCCCCAGCATTTT. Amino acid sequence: CASSGVDRWRDQPQHF.

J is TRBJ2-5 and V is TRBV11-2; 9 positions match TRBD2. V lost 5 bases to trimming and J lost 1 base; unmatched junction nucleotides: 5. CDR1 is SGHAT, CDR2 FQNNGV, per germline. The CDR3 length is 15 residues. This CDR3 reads CASSPGTSSQETQYF. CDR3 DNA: TGTGCCAGCAGCCCCGGGACTAGCTCCCAAGAGACCCAGTACTTC.

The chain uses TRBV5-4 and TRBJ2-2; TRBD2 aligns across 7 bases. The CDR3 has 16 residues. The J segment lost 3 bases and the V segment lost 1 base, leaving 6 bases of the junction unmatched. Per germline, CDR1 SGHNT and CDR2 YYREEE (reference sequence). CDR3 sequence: CASSLFGRGDTGELFF. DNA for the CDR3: TGTGCCAGCAGCTTGTTTGGCCGGGGGGACACCGGGGAGCTGTTTTTT.

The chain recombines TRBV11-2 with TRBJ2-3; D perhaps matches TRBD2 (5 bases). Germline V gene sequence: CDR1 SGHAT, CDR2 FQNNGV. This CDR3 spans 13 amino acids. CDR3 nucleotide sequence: TGTGCGTCAACGGGCGGGTACACAGATACGCAGTATTTT. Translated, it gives CASTGGYTDTQYF.

For the CDR3, the DNA is TGTGCCAGCAGCTTACAACAGACCGCAAACACCATATATTTT. Translation: CASSLQQTANTIYF. The chain links TRBV13 to TRBJ1-3; D is ambiguous. Germline V CDR1 and CDR2: PRHDT, FYEKMQ (reference sequence). V was trimmed by 2 bases and J by 6 bases, leaving 11 bases between them. CDR3 length equals 14 residues.

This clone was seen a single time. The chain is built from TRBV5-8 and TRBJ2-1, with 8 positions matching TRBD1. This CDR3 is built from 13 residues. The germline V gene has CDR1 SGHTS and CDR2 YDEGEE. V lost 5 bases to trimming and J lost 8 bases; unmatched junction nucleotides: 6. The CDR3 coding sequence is TGTGCCAGCAGGGGCAGGGGGCTCGATGAGCAGTTCTTC. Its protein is CASRGRGLDEQFF.

The DNA of the CDR3 is TGTGCCAGCAGCTTAGTCTCGAGACAGGGGTACAATGAGCAGTTCTTC. The encoded protein is CASSLVSRQGYNEQFF. This chain joins TRBV11-2 and TRBJ2-1, with 8 nucleotides matching TRBD1. Germline V gene sequence: CDR1 SGHAT, CDR2 FQNNGV. The junction had 6 bases not matched to a gene; V was cut back by 1 base and J by 4 bases. CDR3 length equals 16 residues.

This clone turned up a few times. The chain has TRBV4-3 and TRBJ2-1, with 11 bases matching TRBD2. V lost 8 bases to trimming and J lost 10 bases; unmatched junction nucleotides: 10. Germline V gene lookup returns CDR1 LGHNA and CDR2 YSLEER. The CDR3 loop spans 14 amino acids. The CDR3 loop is CASSLSGGAGEQFF. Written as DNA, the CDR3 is TGCGCCAGCTCCCTTAGCGGGGGGGCCGGGGAGCAGTTCTTC.